The clone carrying this T cell receptor (beta chain) was recorded only once. The source of the sample is a study of T cell changes during pregnancy in multiple sclerosis. V gave up 5 bases and J gave up 5 bases; unmatched junction bases: 7. The V gene's germline CDR1 is LNHDA and CDR2 SQIVND (reference sequence). There are 16 residues in the CDR3. Only in-frame clones appear in the TCRdb table, and some are missing; sequencing was by immunoSEQ multiplex PCR. The data show 30,000 to 45,000 clones, about 90% seen once. The sequence was obtained from a female donor in good health, enrolled as a control in a pregnancy study. This chain uses TRBV19 with TRBJ1-6, with TRBD1 matching over 9 bases. The sample here was CD4+ T cells from peripheral blood mononuclear cells, taken after pregnancy. The CDR3 loop reads CASSLTGGADNSPLHF. CDR3 nucleotide sequence: TGTGCCAGTAGTCTCACAGGGGGCGCGGATAATTCACCCCTCCACTTT.